One and the same sample provided the 17 T cell receptor beta chains below, sequenced in a study of cytomegalovirus exposure and HLA in healthy donors. The PCR was carried out with 60 Vbeta primers and 13 Jbeta primers. Sequencing was performed with immunoSEQ multiplex PCR; in TCRdb, only in-frame clones are kept and a portion is missing. The table includes 180,000 or so clones, roughly 60% detected once. The sequenced sample consisted of PBMCs. The receptors originated from a man aged 40-50 years in good health and CMV-seronegative.

The gene calls are TRBV6-1 and TRBJ2-1; D may be TRBD2 (5 bases). With 8 bases removed from V and 10 bases from J, the gap between germline ends came to 21 bases. This CDR3 contains 14 residues. Looked up from germline, CDR1 is MNHNS and CDR2 is SASEGT. Here the CDR3 DNA reads TGTGCCAGCGGGATGGATCGGGGTTACGGGGAGCAGTTCTTC. Translated: CASGMDRGYGEQFF.

This chain joins TRBV7-9 and TRBJ1-2, with 7 positions matching TRBD1. The CDR3 consists of 15 residues. Per germline, CDR1 SEHNR and CDR2 FQNEAQ (reference sequence). Losses at the gene ends were 4 bases for V and 1 base for J; bases not matched to a gene: 6. CDR3 in DNA: TGTGCCAGCAGCTCCGGGACAGCCTTTAACTATGGCTACACCTTC. Encoded protein: CASSSGTAFNYGYTF.

The rearrangement uses TRBV5-6 and TRBJ1-5; 9 nucleotides match TRBD1. This CDR3 has 16 amino acids. V was pared by 1 base and J by 4 bases, with 6 bases of the junction left unmatched. Germline V CDR1 and CDR2: SGHDT, YYEEEE. The CDR3 DNA is TGTGCCAGCAGCTTGATCGGACAGGGGACAAATCAGCCCCAGCATTTT. Translating it yields CASSLIGQGTNQPQHF.

Concerning this clone: Sequence at one end of the junction differs from germline and may be a read error. The chain joins TRBV7-9 to TRBJ1-1; D perhaps matches TRBD1 (6 bases). CDR1 is SEHNR, CDR2 FQNEAQ, per germline (reference sequence). The length of the CDR3 is 14 residues. The CDR3 reads CSSSPLQGTNEAFF. The CDR3 DNA reads TGTTCCAGCAGCCCCCTACAGGGAACCAATGAAGCTTTCTTT.

The chain has TRBV5-6 and TRBJ1-5, with TRBD1 as a possible D gene (5 bases). The CDR3 totals 15 residues. Trimming removed 2 bases from V and 5 bases from J, with 14 bases in between. Germline V gene data show CDR1 as SGHDT and CDR2 as YYEEEE. The CDR3 coding sequence is TGTGCCAGCAGCTTCTTCCGGCGGGGGGATCAGCCCCAGCATTTT. The encoded protein is CASSFFRRGDQPQHF.

This clone has just one count. The chain couples TRBV10-3 to TRBJ2-3; 12 bases align to TRBD2. V was pared by 5 bases and J by 0 bases, with 6 bases of the junction left unmatched. Germline V gene lookup returns CDR1 ENHRY and CDR2 SYGVKD. The CDR3 sequence is 17 residues long. CDR3 amino acids: CAISLAGGPDSTDTQYF. DNA for the CDR3: TGTGCCATCAGTCTAGCGGGAGGGCCGGACAGCACAGATACGCAGTATTTT.

The chain combines TRBV4-1 with TRBJ1-1, with D unclear. Germline lookup yields CDR1 MGHRA and CDR2 YSYEKL. Trimming removed 0 bases at V and 6 bases at J, with 14 bases between. The CDR3 runs 15 residues. The CDR3 loop is CASSQEPRGGAEAFF. The CDR3 region has the DNA TGCGCCAGCAGCCAAGAACCCCGGGGTGGGGCTGAAGCTTTCTTT.

The V gene is TRBV6-5, the J gene TRBJ1-4; D might be TRBD1 (6 bases). This CDR3 region has 14 residues. V was clipped by 6 bases and J by 8 bases, with 16 bases between them. Germline V gene lookup returns CDR1 MNHEY and CDR2 SVGAGI. CDR3 DNA sequence: TGTGCCAGCAGGAGACAGGCCTCGGGGGAAAAACTGTTTTTT. Translation: CASRRQASGEKLFF.

This chain uses TRBV5-1 with TRBJ2-7; the match to TRBD1 covers 8 bases. CDR3 length: 17 amino acids. Germline-derived CDR1 and CDR2 are SGHRS and YFSETQ. Trimming took 4 bases from V and 5 from J; bases not matched to a gene: 17. Written as DNA, the CDR3 is TGCGCCAGCAGCACCCGCGGTCCCGGACAGGGAACCGACGAGCAGTACTTC. This translates into CASSTRGPGQGTDEQYF.

The chain links TRBV19 to TRBJ2-7; the match to TRBD1 covers 11 bases. CDR3 size: 14 residues. Germline V gene sequence: CDR1 LNHDA, CDR2 SQIVND (reference sequence). The ends lost 5 bases at V and 4 bases at J; junction bases unmatched: 4. Written as DNA, the CDR3 is TGTGCCAGTAGTGGGGGACAGGGGGAATACGAGCAGTACTTC. It yields the protein CASSGGQGEYEQYF.

The chain uses TRBV5-6 and TRBJ1-2; 7 bases line up with TRBD1. The V gene's germline CDR1 is SGHDT and CDR2 YYEEEE. J lost 4 bases, V lost 3 bases, and 3 bases had no gene match. The CDR3 loop spans 13 amino acids. The CDR3 DNA sequence: TGTGCCAGCAGCTCCGACAGGGCCTATGGCTACACCTTC. This sequence encodes CASSSDRAYGYTF.

The chain recombines TRBV7-2 with TRBJ2-3; TRBD2 matches at 8 bases. Trimming removed 1 base from V and 4 bases from J; junction bases left unmatched: 7. CDR1 is SGHTA, CDR2 FQGNSA, per germline. The CDR3 is 16 residues long. CDR3 loop: CASSLVPAGDSDTQYF. The CDR3 DNA sequence: TGTGCCAGCAGCTTAGTCCCAGCGGGAGACTCAGATACGCAGTATTTT.

This clone was detected only a few times. The chain has TRBV28 and TRBJ1-2, with D possibly TRBD1 on 6 matching bases. Germline V gives CDR1 MDHEN, CDR2 SYDVKM. V was shortened by 5 bases and J by 4 bases, with 20 bases between the two germline ends. The CDR3 consists of 16 residues. The CDR3 coding sequence is TGTGCCAGCAGTCCCAGGGGAACGGTTTTGGGCTATGGCTACACCTTC. It yields the protein CASSPRGTVLGYGYTF.

V and J are TRBV19 and TRBJ2-7, with TRBD2 matching 14 bases. The V segment lost 5 bases and the J segment 0 bases; nucleotides outside the gene matches: 6. The CDR3 is 17 residues long. Germline V CDR1 and CDR2: LNHDA, SQIVND (reference sequence). CDR3 loop: CASSRFGTSGSSYEQYF. As DNA, the CDR3 is TGTGCCAGTAGTCGTTTTGGGACTAGCGGGAGCTCCTACGAGCAGTACTTC.

This clone occurred a few times. J is TRBJ1-1 and V is TRBV5-6, with 9 bases identical to TRBD1. This CDR3 has 14 amino acids. V dropped 3 bases and J dropped 8; count of bases not matched to a gene: 8. Germline V CDR1 and CDR2: SGHDT, YYEEEE. DNA for the CDR3: TGTGCCAGCAGCTCCCGGGACAGGGTTCCCGAAGCTTTCTTT. Translating gives CASSSRDRVPEAFF.

In its sample, this clone was seen a few times. The rearrangement joins TRBV12-5 to TRBJ2-7, with D tentatively TRBD1 (6 bases). Germline CDR1 and CDR2: LGHNT and FRNRAP. V dropped 5 bases and J dropped 2 bases, with 19 bases sitting between them. This CDR3 has 16 residues. The CDR3 DNA follows: TGTGCTAGTGGTGCAGTATGGACAGCTAGGCCCTACGAGCAGTACTTC. Translated, it gives CASGAVWTARPYEQYF.

The chain carries TRBV5-1 and TRBJ2-7, with 11 bases identical to TRBD1. Unmatched junction bases numbered 9, after V lost 4 bases and J lost 9 bases. Germline CDR1 SGHRS, CDR2 YFSETQ. The CDR3 contains 14 residues. In DNA, the CDR3 is TGCGCCAGCAGCCCGGGACAGGGGGTTATAGGGCAGTACTTC. Its protein is CASSPGQGVIGQYF.